A single sample is the source of the 15 T cell receptor beta chains below, sequenced in a study of CD8 T cells in Susac syndrome. An amount of RNA that ranged from roughly 0.5 to 1 ug was reverse transcribed with random hexamers. Using its own MiXCR run on the immunoSEQ multiplex PCR reads, TCRdb lists one record per CDR3 protein. In the table there are around 130,000 distinct CDR3 sequences, roughly 76% of which are singletons. Source material: CD8+ T cells from PBMCs. These TCRs come from a human donor with multiple sclerosis.

The table lists this clonotype with a few counts. The CDR3 reads CASRNRGHYEQYV. The CDR3 nucleotides read TGTGCCAGCAGGAACAGGGGACACTACGAGCAGTACGTC. The gene calls are TRBV6-2 or TRBV6-3 and TRBJ2-7; TRBD1 aligns across 7 bases. CDR1 and CDR2 from the germline V gene are MNHEY and SVGEGT. This CDR3 has 13 amino acids. The V segment lost 6 bases and the J segment 3 bases; nucleotides outside the gene matches: 5.

In nucleotides, the CDR3 is TGCGCCAGCAGCCAAGCGACAGGGGAGGGTGAAGCTTTCTTT. This translates into CASSQATGEGEAFF. The rearrangement links TRBV4-1 to TRBJ1-1; 8 nucleotides match TRBD1. Losses at the gene ends were 1 base for V and 7 bases for J; bases not matched to a gene: 5. The germline gives CDR1 MGHRA, CDR2 YSYEKL. CDR3 length: 14 residues.

In this sample, this clonotype turned up once. The chain combines TRBV6-5 with TRBJ2-7; D is unresolved. CDR1 is MNHEY and CDR2 is SVGAGI in the germline V gene. CDR3 size: 13 residues. Trimming removed 5 bases from V and 3 bases from J, with 11 bases in between. CDR3 DNA: TGTGCCAGCAGTGACCCACCCAGCTACGAGCAGTACTTC. The encoded protein is CASSDPPSYEQYF.

The rearrangement links TRBV6-5 to TRBJ2-3; D is ambiguous. V lost 3 bases to trimming and J lost 0 bases, with 13 bases between them. The CDR3 length is 16 residues. Germline V gene lookup returns CDR1 MNHEY and CDR2 SVGAGI. CDR3 coding DNA: TGTGCCAGCAGTTATTCGAGACATACTAGCACAGATACGCAGTATTTT. The encoded protein is CASSYSRHTSTDTQYF.

The chain employs TRBV19 and TRBJ2-2; unclear D gene. Germline V CDR1 and CDR2: LNHDA, SQIVND (reference sequence). This CDR3 has 13 amino acids. V was clipped by 4 bases and J by 6 bases, with 9 bases between them. CDR3 coding DNA: TGTGCCAGTAGTAGGGCCTCTCCCGGGGAGCTGTTTTTT. Translation gives CASSRASPGELFF.

The chain recombines TRBV19 with TRBJ2-5; 7 nucleotides match TRBD1. With V trimmed by 6 bases and J by 4 bases, 14 bases remained unmatched. The CDR3 consists of 16 residues. Germline CDR1 is LNHDA and CDR2 is SQIVND (reference sequence). This chain's CDR3 is CASSTGTVLRVETQYF. Here the CDR3 DNA reads TGTGCCAGTAGCACCGGGACAGTCCTAAGGGTAGAGACCCAGTACTTC.

The V and J genes are TRBV4-1 and TRBJ1-1; possible D gene TRBD1, 6 bases. Trimming cost V 3 bases and J 1 base, with 9 bases left between them. Germline V gene data show CDR1 as MGHRA and CDR2 as YSYEKL. The CDR3 spans 14 residues. The CDR3 protein is CASSHRGENTEAFF. CDR3 DNA: TGCGCCAGCAGCCACAGGGGCGAGAACACTGAAGCTTTCTTT.

The V call is TRBV12-3 or TRBV12-4, the J call TRBJ2-1; possibly TRBD1 or TRBD2 for D (5 bases each). V shed 3 bases and J shed 0 bases, with 18 bases lying between them. The CDR3 is 18 residues long. The CDR3 protein is CASSLSGSQASSYNEQFF. The CDR3 DNA sequence: TGTGCCAGCAGTTTGTCGGGGTCACAGGCGAGCTCCTACAATGAGCAGTTCTTC.

The rearrangement links TRBV4-1 to TRBJ2-1; 8 bases fit TRBD2. Germline-derived CDR1 and CDR2 are MGHRA and YSYEKL. V lost 0 bases to trimming and J lost 5 bases; unmatched junction nucleotides: 15. The CDR3 extends over 19 amino acids. The CDR3 sequence: CASSQDWLGRGAPHNEQFF. The CDR3 DNA is TGCGCCAGCAGCCAAGACTGGTTGGGGCGGGGGGCCCCACACAATGAGCAGTTCTTC.

The chain recombines TRBV6-1 with TRBJ1-5; no clear D. The germline CDR1 and CDR2 sequences are MNHNS and SASEGT. CDR3 length: 15 amino acids. The germline V and J ends were trimmed by 2 bases and 1 base, with 9 bases remaining between them. CDR3 protein: CASSELVLSNQPQHF. CDR3 DNA sequence: TGTGCCAGCAGTGAATTGGTCCTCAGCAATCAGCCCCAGCATTTT.

The chain links TRBV7-3 to TRBJ2-3; TRBD1 is a possible D gene (6 bases). The V and J ends lost 5 bases and 5 bases respectively, with 11 bases between them. The CDR3 totals 13 residues. Germline loops: CDR1 SGHTA, CDR2 FQGTGA. DNA for the CDR3: TGTGCCAGCAGCCTGGACAGCGGAGATACGCAGTATTTT. Translated: CASSLDSGDTQYF.

With regard to this clonotype: As the CDR3 is not closed by the conserved phenylalanine or tryptophan, this likely results from a read error. The gene calls are TRBV2 and TRBJ1-3; D call uncertain. Germline CDR1 reads SNHLY; CDR2 reads FYNNEI. The CDR3 runs to 12 residues. The V gene lost 11 bases and the J gene lost 1 base, with 9 bases spanning the gap. Here the CDR3 DNA reads TGTGCCGCCTTGGCTTCTGGAAACACCATATATCTT. This sequence encodes CAALASGNTIYL.

The CDR3 sequence is CASTPWNKTEKLFF. CDR3 nucleotides: TGCGCCAGCACCCCCTGGAACAAGACTGAAAAACTGTTTTTT. The V and J genes are TRBV23-1 and TRBJ1-4; D unclear. TRBV23-1 is recorded as an ORF, its role being uncertain. V shed 7 bases and J shed 7 bases, with 16 bases lying between them. The CDR3 totals 14 residues.

V gene TRBV12-3 or TRBV12-4 combines with J gene TRBJ1-2; D may be TRBD1 (5 bases). Trimming took off 5 bases at V and 3 bases at J, with 19 bases between the two ends. The length of the CDR3 is 16 residues. The chain's CDR3 is CASSTLSQANHYGYTF. The DNA of the CDR3 is TGTGCCAGCAGTACCCTCTCACAGGCGAACCACTATGGCTACACCTTC.

In the case of this clonotype: A junction end diverges from the germline sequence, so it may reflect a read error. J is TRBJ1-1 and V is TRBV7-9; D is ambiguous. This CDR3 contains 12 residues. Germline CDR1 reads SEHNR; CDR2 reads FQNEAQ (reference sequence). In DNA form, the CDR3 reads TGTGCCAACAGCTTACCGATGACTGAAGCTTTCTTT. This codes for CANSLPMTEAFF. Full variable domain (missing parts from reference TRBV7-9 and TRBJ1-1): DTGVSQNPRHKITKRGQNVTFRCDPISEHNRLYWYRQTLGQGPEFLTYFQNEAQLEKSRLLSDRFSAERPKGSFSTLEIQRTEQGDSAMYLCANSLPMTEAFFGQGTRLTVV.